Listed here are 32 T cell receptor beta chains from one sample, sequenced in a study of cytomegalovirus exposure and HLA in healthy donors. The primer mix had 60 Vbeta and 13 Jbeta primers. Assay used: immunoSEQ multiplex PCR; TCRdb lists only in-frame clones, some missing. The profile shows 150,000 to 200,000 clones, around 81% of them singletons. Sequencing used PBMCs. These receptors all stem from a man younger than 35 in good health and CMV-seronegative.

CDR3 region: CASSLGRGRQRPEAFF. In DNA form, the CDR3 reads TGTGCCAGCAGCTTGGGCAGGGGGCGCCAAAGGCCTGAAGCTTTCTTT. The chain combines TRBV7-2 with TRBJ1-1; 8 nucleotides match TRBD1. Germline CDR1 is SGHTA and CDR2 is FQGNSA. This CDR3 is built from 16 residues. V lost 3 bases, J lost 6 bases, and 12 bases stayed unmatched.

The V call is TRBV7-2, the J call TRBJ2-2; 12 positions match TRBD1. The germline CDR1 and CDR2 sequences are SGHTA and FQGNSA. With V trimmed by 2 bases and J by 5 bases, 6 bases remained unmatched. CDR3 length: 17 residues. The CDR3 sequence: CASSLTGGQGATGELFF. Here the CDR3 DNA reads TGTGCCAGCAGCTTAACGGGGGGACAGGGGGCTACCGGGGAGCTGTTTTTT.

This chain connects TRBV7-9 to TRBJ2-1; 8 bases line up with TRBD2. The CDR3 spans 14 residues. CDR1 SEHNR and CDR2 FQNEAQ come from the germline V gene (reference sequence). V dropped 6 bases and J dropped 8; count of bases not matched to a gene: 9. As DNA, the CDR3 is TGTGCCAGCAGTCCGGGACTAGTAGTTTATGAGCAGTTCTTC. Protein product: CASSPGLVVYEQFF.

This chain joins TRBV19 and TRBJ2-1, with 10 bases matching TRBD1. The V gene end was trimmed by 5 bases and the J gene end by 4 bases; junction bases not matched to a gene: 26. This CDR3 comprises 22 residues. Germline V gene sequence: CDR1 LNHDA, CDR2 SQIVND (reference sequence). The CDR3 region is CASSAGTGASPFRRTNYNEQFF. CDR3 in DNA: TGTGCCAGTAGTGCCGGGACAGGGGCGTCCCCTTTTAGGCGGACTAATTACAATGAGCAGTTCTTC. Together with reference TRBV19 and TRBJ2-1, the CDR3 gives the full variable domain: DGGITQSPKYLFRKEGQNVTLSCEQNLNHDAMYWYRQDPGQGLRLIYYSQIVNDFQKGDIAEGYSVSREKKESFPLTVTSAQKNPTAFYLCASSAGTGASPFRRTNYNEQFFGPGTRLTVL.

This clone was counted once. V usage is TRBV7-2 and J usage is TRBJ2-3; 7 bases fit TRBD2. This CDR3 has 14 residues. The germline V gene encodes CDR1 SGHTA and CDR2 FQGNSA. V was clipped by 5 bases and J by 0 bases; unmatched bases: 2. Here the CDR3 DNA reads TGTGCCAGCAGCCCCGGGAGGAGCACAGATACGCAGTATTTT. Protein: CASSPGRSTDTQYF.

The chain links TRBV9 to TRBJ2-2, with TRBD1 matching over 8 bases. Trimming took 4 bases from V and 6 from J; bases not matched to a gene: 5. This CDR3 is 14 amino acids long. CDR1 is SGDLS, CDR2 YYNGEE, per germline. The CDR3 sequence: CASSPGTGAGELFF. CDR3 bases: TGTGCCAGCAGCCCAGGGACAGGCGCCGGGGAGCTGTTTTTT.

This chain uses TRBV4-1 with TRBJ1-2; the D gene is possibly TRBD1 (5 bases). V lost 3 bases to trimming and J lost 0 bases, with 11 bases between them. Germline V CDR1 and CDR2: MGHRA, YSYEKL. The CDR3 is 15 residues long. CDR3 protein: CASSQETAANYGYTF. The CDR3 nucleotides read TGCGCCAGCAGCCAGGAGACAGCAGCTAACTATGGCTACACCTTC.

The rearrangement links TRBV6-1 to TRBJ2-2; 8 bases map to TRBD2. Germline CDR1 reads MNHNS; CDR2 reads SASEGT. V lost 3 bases and J lost 0; bases outside the gene matches: 9. This CDR3 spans 18 amino acids. The CDR3 loop is CASSDFPAGAANTGELFF. CDR3 DNA sequence: TGTGCCAGCAGTGATTTTCCAGCGGGGGCTGCGAACACCGGGGAGCTGTTTTTT.

The chain employs TRBV19 and TRBJ1-2; 10 nucleotides agree with TRBD1. This CDR3 is 14 amino acids long. Trimming at V came to 5 bases and at J to 7 bases, leaving 7 bases not matched to a gene. Per the germline V gene, CDR1 is LNHDA and CDR2 is SQIVND (reference sequence). The CDR3 reads CASSADRGAGGYTF. The CDR3 nucleotides are TGTGCCAGTAGTGCGGACAGGGGGGCGGGTGGCTACACCTTC.

The gene calls are TRBV4-1 and TRBJ2-1, with TRBD1 matching over 7 bases. V lost 1 base, J lost 2 bases, and 14 bases stayed unmatched. This CDR3 has 19 residues. Germline assignment: CDR1 MGHRA and CDR2 YSYEKL. The DNA of the CDR3 is TGCGCCAGCAGCCAAGTTCGGGACAGTAGTTCATCCCCCTACAATGAGCAGTTCTTC. Protein product: CASSQVRDSSSSPYNEQFF.

This chain connects TRBV5-5 to TRBJ2-3; 7 bases map to TRBD2. The CDR3 spans 17 residues. The germline V gene has CDR1 SGHKS and CDR2 YYEKEE (reference sequence). V shed 1 base and J 1 base; nucleotides not matched to a gene: 9. The CDR3 DNA sequence: TGTGCCAGCAGCTTGTTTTTGGGGGAGGGAGGCACAGATACGCAGTATTTT. This sequence encodes CASSLFLGEGGTDTQYF.

The genes are TRBV4-2 and TRBJ2-1; TRBD2 matches at 10 bases. Germline loops: CDR1 LGHNA, CDR2 YNFKEQ. This CDR3 region has 17 residues. Trimming at V came to 1 base and at J to 8 bases, leaving 11 bases not matched to a gene. The CDR3 DNA sequence: TGTGCCAGCAGCCAAGGTCTCGGGCTAGCGGGAGAGGATGAGCAGTTCTTC. This translates into CASSQGLGLAGEDEQFF.

The chain carries TRBV7-3 and TRBJ2-7; 7 nucleotides match TRBD2. From germline, CDR1 is SGHTA and CDR2 FQGTGA. V gave up 0 bases and J gave up 3 bases; unmatched junction bases: 5. The CDR3 contains 15 residues. The CDR3 DNA is TGTGCCAGCAGCTTAACTTCGACTAGCAGCTACGAGCAGTACTTC. This gives the protein CASSLTSTSSYEQYF.

The CDR3 is CASSYSETGRQTQYF. As DNA, the CDR3 is TGTGCCAGCAGTTACTCGGAGACAGGGAGGCAGACCCAGTACTTC. The chain employs TRBV6-5 and TRBJ2-5; D may be TRBD1 (7 bases). The CDR3 runs to 15 residues. The V end lost 0 bases, the J end lost 6 bases, and 14 bases lay between the germline ends. Germline assignment: CDR1 MNHEY and CDR2 SVGAGI.

This rearrangement joins TRBV19 to TRBJ2-5, with 8 bases matching TRBD1. This CDR3 comprises 12 residues. Germline V gene sequence: CDR1 LNHDA, CDR2 SQIVND (reference sequence). V shed 10 bases, J shed 5 bases, and the junction held 6 bases outside the gene matches. In DNA form, the CDR3 reads TGTGCCACCACGGACAGGGCGGAGACCCAGTACTTC. This encodes CATTDRAETQYF.

The chain employs TRBV9 and TRBJ1-1, with 7 bases identical to TRBD1. The CDR3 contains 15 residues. CDR1 and CDR2 from the germline V gene are SGDLS and YYNGEE. The trim removed 2 bases at V and 1 base at J, leaving 5 bases unmatched. DNA for the CDR3: TGTGCCAGCAGCGTGGAGGGACAGTGGAACACTGAAGCTTTCTTT. Translated, it gives CASSVEGQWNTEAFF.

This sequence joins TRBV5-6 and TRBJ2-7, with no clear D. Per the germline V gene, CDR1 is SGHDT and CDR2 is YYEEEE. The germline V and J ends were trimmed by 0 bases and 4 bases, with 5 bases remaining between them. This CDR3 is built from 12 residues. DNA for the CDR3: TGTGCCAGCAGCTTGGCGGAGTACGAGCAGTACTTC. Residues: CASSLAEYEQYF.

This sequence joins TRBV7-9 and TRBJ2-7; 13 bases agree with TRBD2. The CDR3 has 16 amino acids. Germline lookup yields CDR1 SEHNR and CDR2 FQNEAQ (reference sequence). V gave up 5 bases and J gave up 7 bases; unmatched junction bases: 11. CDR3 sequence: CASSHLGTSGTLEQYF. In nucleotides, the CDR3 is TGTGCCAGCAGCCACCTTGGGACTAGCGGGACCCTAGAGCAGTACTTC.

This chain links TRBV7-9 with TRBJ2-3; D gene unclear. Germline V gene data show CDR1 as SEHNR and CDR2 as FQNEAQ (reference sequence). CDR3 length: 11 amino acids. The CDR3 nucleotides read TGTTCCTATTGGCGGACAGATACGCAGTATTTT. As protein: CSYWRTDTQYF.

This chain joins TRBV5-6 and TRBJ2-2; 10 bases line up with TRBD1. The CDR3 sequence is 15 residues long. Germline loops: CDR1 SGHDT, CDR2 YYEEEE. Trimming cost V 3 bases and J 3 bases; bases outside gene matches: 2. CDR3 loop: CASSWGTGDTGELFF. CDR3 nucleotide sequence: TGTGCCAGCAGCTGGGGGACAGGGGACACCGGGGAGCTGTTTTTT. The variable domain in full, with the rest retrieved from reference TRBV5-6 and TRBJ2-2, is DAGVTQSPTHLIKTRGQQVTLRCSPKSGHDTVSWYQQALGQGPQFIFQYYEEEERQRGNFPDRFSGHQFPNYSSELNVNALLLGDSALYLCASSWGTGDTGELFFGEGSRLTVL.

The chain carries TRBV9 and TRBJ1-5; D not certain. The CDR3 is made up of 14 amino acids. Looked up from germline, CDR1 is SGDLS and CDR2 is YYNGEE. The V gene lost 0 bases and the J gene lost 4 bases, with 8 bases spanning the gap. The CDR3 DNA follows: TGTGCCAGCAGCGTAGGGTGGAGGAATCAGCCCCAGCATTTT. This sequence encodes CASSVGWRNQPQHF.

The CDR3 protein is CASSHGGNQPQHF. CDR3 nucleotide sequence: TGTGCCAGCAGCCACGGGGGCAATCAGCCCCAGCATTTT. The chain recombines TRBV6-6 with TRBJ1-5; no clear D gene. V lost 6 bases and J 2 bases, leaving 8 bases between the germline ends. Germline V gene data show CDR1 as MNHNY and CDR2 as SVGAGI (reference sequence). The CDR3 is 13 amino acids.

The chain uses TRBV12-5 and TRBJ1-1; 9 bases match TRBD1. The CDR3 spans 22 residues. CDR1 and CDR2 from the germline V gene are LGHNT and FRNRAP. V gave up 0 bases and J gave up 0 bases; unmatched junction bases: 20. As DNA, the CDR3 is TGTGCTAGTGGTTTGGTAACGGGACAGGGTCCTTGGCGACCGAAATTGAACACTGAAGCTTTCTTT. This codes for CASGLVTGQGPWRPKLNTEAFF. Using reference TRBV12-5 and TRBJ1-1 for the parts outside the CDR3, the full variable domain is DARVTQTPRHKVTEMGQEVTMRCQPILGHNTVFWYRQTMMQGLELLAYFRNRAPLDDSGMPKDRFSAEMPDATLATLKIQPSEPRDSAVYFCASGLVTGQGPWRPKLNTEAFFGQGTRLTVV.

V usage is TRBV27 and J usage is TRBJ2-7; D remains unclear. Trimming removed 0 bases from V and 4 bases from J, with 10 bases in between. The CDR3 is 14 residues long. CDR1 is MNHEY, CDR2 SMNVEV, per germline (reference sequence). CDR3 coding DNA: TGTGCCAGCAGTTTATCCGCCAACCTATACGAGCAGTACTTC. Encoded protein: CASSLSANLYEQYF.

The chain carries TRBV7-8 and TRBJ2-3; 7 bases match TRBD1. Trimming removed 5 bases from V and 4 bases from J; junction bases left unmatched: 9. Germline V gene lookup returns CDR1 SGHVS and CDR2 FQNEAQ. The CDR3 covers 15 residues. The DNA of the CDR3 is TGTGCCAGCAGCCTAAGACAGGGCCCGTCAGATACGCAGTATTTT. Translating gives CASSLRQGPSDTQYF.

The chain employs TRBV7-9 and TRBJ1-3; 9 bases are shared with TRBD1. V lost 3 bases, J lost 6 bases, and 6 bases stayed unmatched. From germline, CDR1 is SEHNR and CDR2 FQNEAQ (reference sequence). This CDR3 has 15 residues. The chain's CDR3 is CASSFPGQGQNTIYF. The CDR3 nucleotides read TGTGCCAGCAGCTTCCCGGGACAGGGCCAAAACACCATATATTTT.

This sequence joins TRBV7-2 and TRBJ2-7, with 11 bases that match TRBD2. The CDR3 loop spans 16 amino acids. V gave up 5 bases and J gave up 0 bases; unmatched junction bases: 6. The germline V gene encodes CDR1 SGHTA and CDR2 FQGNSA. CDR3 amino acids: CASSRPGLAVSYEQYF. CDR3 DNA sequence: TGTGCCAGCAGCCGACCGGGACTAGCGGTCTCCTACGAGCAGTACTTC.

V is TRBV7-2 and J is TRBJ1-1; a possible D gene is TRBD1 (6 bases). The CDR3 is 13 residues long. Trimming stripped 5 bases from V and 3 bases from J, with 10 bases between. Germline V gene data show CDR1 as SGHTA and CDR2 as FQGNSA. CDR3 in DNA: TGTGCCAGCAGCCAGTACAGGGACACTGAAGCTTTCTTT. This encodes CASSQYRDTEAFF.

Only one count was recorded for this clone. The J gene is TRBJ2-3, the V gene TRBV13; D perhaps matches TRBD2 (7 bases). CDR1 PRHDT and CDR2 FYEKMQ come from the germline V gene (reference sequence). V was cut by 3 bases and J by 7 bases, with 17 bases left in between. The CDR3 sequence is 15 residues long. The CDR3 sequence is CASSFGSGGSYTQYF. The CDR3, as DNA: TGTGCCAGCAGCTTTGGATCGGGGGGCTCATATACGCAGTATTTT.

The chain links TRBV7-9 to TRBJ2-1; D not resolved. Looked up from germline, CDR1 is SEHNR and CDR2 is FQNEAQ (reference sequence). The CDR3 is 14 amino acids. The V gene lost 3 bases and the J gene lost 6 bases, with 12 bases spanning the gap. The DNA of the CDR3 is TGTGCCAGCAGCTTTTCCTTCGCGGTCAATGAGCAGTTCTTC. This translates into CASSFSFAVNEQFF.

V usage is TRBV5-4 and J usage is TRBJ1-5; D might be TRBD1 (5 bases). The germline V gene has CDR1 SGHNT and CDR2 YYREEE (reference sequence). The CDR3 is 16 residues long. Trimming stripped 2 bases from V and 0 bases from J, with 12 bases between. The CDR3, as DNA: TGTGCCAGCAGCTTAGGCCCGGGGGATAGCAATCAGCCCCAGCATTTT. Protein product: CASSLGPGDSNQPQHF.

The CDR3 is CAISGTSNQPQHF. As DNA, the CDR3 is TGTGCCATCAGTGGGACATCCAATCAGCCCCAGCATTTT. This chain uses TRBV10-3 with TRBJ1-5; D may be TRBD1 (5 bases). V shed 4 bases and J shed 3 bases, with 7 bases lying between them. The CDR3 runs to 13 residues. The germline CDR1 and CDR2 sequences are ENHRY and SYGVKD.